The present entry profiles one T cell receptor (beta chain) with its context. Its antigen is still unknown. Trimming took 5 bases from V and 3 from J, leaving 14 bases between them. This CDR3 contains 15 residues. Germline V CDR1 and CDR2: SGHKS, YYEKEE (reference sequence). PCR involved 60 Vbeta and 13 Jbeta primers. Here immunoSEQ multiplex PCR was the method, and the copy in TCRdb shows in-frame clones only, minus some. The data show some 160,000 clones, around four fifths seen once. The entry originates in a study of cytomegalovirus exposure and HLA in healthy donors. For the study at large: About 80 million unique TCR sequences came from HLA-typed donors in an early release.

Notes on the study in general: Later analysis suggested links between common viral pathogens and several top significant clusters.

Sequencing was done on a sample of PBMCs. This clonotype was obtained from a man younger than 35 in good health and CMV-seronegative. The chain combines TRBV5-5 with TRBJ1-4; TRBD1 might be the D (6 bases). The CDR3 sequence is CASRRTGFSNEKLFF. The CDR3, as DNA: TGTGCCAGCAGAAGAACAGGGTTTTCTAATGAAAAACTGTTTTTT.